The 21 T cell receptor beta chains reported below all come from one sample, sequenced in a study of blood T cell repertoires in COVID-19. Produced via immunoSEQ multiplex PCR; TCRdb's table is partial and in-frame only. The table shows approximately 170,000 clones, with 82% occurring only once. Sequenced material: peripheral blood. The receptors were gathered from a woman older than 75 with active or convalescent COVID-19.

This chain joins TRBV10-2 and TRBJ2-5; 10 bases line up with TRBD2. V gave up 6 bases and J gave up 1 base; unmatched junction bases: 5. This CDR3 has 15 residues. The germline V gene encodes CDR1 WSHSY and CDR2 SAAADI. In nucleotides, the CDR3 is TGCGCCAGCAGATCTAGCGGGGGTCTCCAAGAGACCCAGTACTTC. This encodes CASRSSGGLQETQYF.

This clone was detected only a few times. The junction does not match germline at one end; this may be a read error. The gene calls are TRBV4-1 and TRBJ1-2; perhaps TRBD1 as D (6 bases). This CDR3 has 12 residues. Germline values: CDR1 MGHRA, CDR2 YSYEKL. The CDR3 region has the DNA TGCGCCAGCAGCCAAGATACGACAGGACGATTCTTC. Its protein product is CASSQDTTGRFF.

This chain uses TRBV6-5 with TRBJ1-4, with a tentative D call TRBD1 (6 bases). The germline CDR1 and CDR2 sequences are MNHEY and SVGAGI. This CDR3 comprises 14 residues. V shed 6 bases and J shed 7 bases, with 15 bases lying between them. The CDR3 loop is CASSNREISEKLFF. The CDR3 nucleotides are TGTGCCAGCAGCAACAGGGAAATTAGTGAAAAACTGTTTTTT.

This CDR3 is CASRGQGLMNTEAFF. CDR3 bases: TGTGCCAGCCGAGGACAGGGGTTAATGAACACTGAAGCTTTCTTT. The J gene is TRBJ1-1, the V gene TRBV28; 9 bases line up with TRBD1. Germline CDR1 and CDR2: MDHEN and SYDVKM. J lost 0 bases, V lost 8 bases, and 7 bases had no gene match. This CDR3 comprises 15 residues.

This chain joins TRBV5-5 and TRBJ1-5; possible D gene TRBD1, 6 bases. The germline V gene encodes CDR1 SGHKS and CDR2 YYEKEE (reference sequence). There are 13 residues in the CDR3. Trimming cost V 4 bases and J 5 bases, with 10 bases left between them. CDR3 sequence (DNA): TGTGCCAGCAGCCGGGACATCCATCAGCCCCAGCATTTT. This gives the protein CASSRDIHQPQHF.

The rearrangement uses TRBV27 and TRBJ2-3; 8 nucleotides match TRBD1. Germline V gene sequence: CDR1 MNHEY, CDR2 SMNVEV (reference sequence). V dropped 4 bases and J dropped 2; count of bases not matched to a gene: 5. The CDR3 extends over 15 amino acids. The CDR3 spells CASSWTGIVTDTQYF. CDR3 DNA: TGTGCCAGCAGTTGGACAGGGATAGTCACAGATACGCAGTATTTT.

This clone showed up just a few times. The rearrangement uses TRBV5-1 and TRBJ2-1; tentative D call: TRBD1 (6 bases). The ends were cut back, 4 bases at V and 8 bases at J, with 19 bases in the middle. CDR1 is SGHRS and CDR2 is YFSETQ in the germline V gene. The CDR3 loop spans 15 amino acids. The DNA for the CDR3 is TGCGCCAGCAGCGAAACAGGGCCGACCAGCTATGAGCAGTTCTTC. Its protein is CASSETGPTSYEQFF.

V is TRBV19 and J is TRBJ2-2, with 8 bases lining up with TRBD2. Germline lookup yields CDR1 LNHDA and CDR2 SQIVND (reference sequence). Trimming at V came to 1 base and at J to 5 bases, leaving 3 bases not matched to a gene. The CDR3 has 15 amino acids. The CDR3 bases are TGTGCCAGTAGTATAGGCGGGGGGTGGACCGGGGAGCTGTTTTTT. This sequence encodes CASSIGGGWTGELFF.

The genes are TRBV2 and TRBJ1-1, with a possible D match to TRBD1 (6 bases). Trimming removed 6 bases at V and 5 bases at J, with 16 bases between. The CDR3 spans 14 residues. Germline V gives CDR1 SNHLY, CDR2 FYNNEI. CDR3: CASSTGTSGTEAFF. CDR3 nucleotides: TGTGCCAGCAGCACAGGGACATCCGGGACTGAAGCTTTCTTT.

The V call is TRBV3-1 (or the pseudogene TRBV3-2), the J call TRBJ2-2; D may be TRBD2 (5 bases). The ends were cut back, 4 bases at V and 0 bases at J, with 12 bases in the middle. CDR1 and CDR2 from the germline V gene are LGHDT and YNNKEL (reference sequence). This CDR3 comprises 16 residues. In nucleotides, the CDR3 is TGTGCCAGCAGCCGCCCAGTCGGGACGAACACCGGGGAGCTGTTTTTT. Its protein product is CASSRPVGTNTGELFF.

The V and J genes are TRBV19 and TRBJ2-5; 7 bases are shared with TRBD1. The CDR3 extends over 14 amino acids. The V gene end was trimmed by 4 bases and the J gene end by 2 bases; junction bases not matched to a gene: 4. The germline gives CDR1 LNHDA, CDR2 SQIVND (reference sequence). Here the CDR3 DNA reads TGTGCCAGTAGTACGGGACAGATACAAGAGACCCAGTACTTC. Translation gives CASSTGQIQETQYF.

The chain carries TRBV28 and TRBJ1-1; 11 bases align to TRBD1. Germline V CDR1 and CDR2: MDHEN, SYDVKM. J gave up 4 bases and V 2 bases, and 6 bases lay outside the gene matches. CDR3 length: 16 amino acids. Written as DNA, the CDR3 is TGTGCCAGCAGTTTACCCGGACAGGGGGCGATCACTGAAGCTTTCTTT. It specifies CASSLPGQGAITEAFF.

The V call is TRBV5-4, the J call TRBJ2-5; the match to TRBD2 covers 8 bases. In germline, CDR1 is SGHNT, CDR2 YYREEE (reference sequence). The J segment lost 5 bases and the V segment lost 3 bases, leaving 9 bases of the junction unmatched. The CDR3 spans 15 residues. CDR3 in amino acids: CASSSPGGGGETQYF. The CDR3, as DNA: TGTGCCAGCAGCTCGCCGGGAGGGGGTGGGGAGACCCAGTACTTC.

This chain connects TRBV5-1 to TRBJ2-7; 9 bases are a match to TRBD1. J gave up 3 bases and V 5 bases, and 9 bases lay outside the gene matches. The CDR3 is 15 residues long. CDR1 is SGHRS, CDR2 YFSETQ, per germline. This CDR3 reads CASRRGGQGIYEQYF. DNA for the CDR3: TGCGCCAGCAGGCGTGGGGGACAGGGTATCTACGAGCAGTACTTC.

The rearrangement uses TRBV5-5 and TRBJ1-2; maybe TRBD1 (6 bases). Germline CDR1 and CDR2: SGHKS and YYEKEE (reference sequence). Trimming shortened V by 0 bases and J by 3 bases, and 9 bases separated the two germline ends. This CDR3 has 14 residues. CDR3 bases: TGTGCCAGCAGCTTGGCAGGGGAACACTATGGCTACACCTTC. Its translation is CASSLAGEHYGYTF.

This clone was recorded a few times. This chain joins TRBV28 and TRBJ1-2; D remains unclear. The germline CDR1 and CDR2 sequences are MDHEN and SYDVKM. V was cut by 7 bases and J by 1 base, with 13 bases left in between. The CDR3 length is 14 residues. The CDR3 DNA is TGTGCCAGCATCCCCCATGGCATTAACTATGGCTACACCTTC. Translation: CASIPHGINYGYTF.

A few counts support this clone. V and J are TRBV28 and TRBJ1-1; D remains unclear. V lost 5 bases and J lost 8, with 12 bases in between. The CDR3 has 12 residues. Germline V gene lookup returns CDR1 MDHEN and CDR2 SYDVKM. CDR3 loop: CASSPPFGEAFF. CDR3 coding DNA: TGTGCCAGCAGTCCCCCCTTTGGCGAAGCTTTCTTT.

This chain connects TRBV3-1 (or the pseudogene TRBV3-2) to TRBJ2-6; D unclear. Trimming stripped 3 bases from V and 12 bases from J, with 15 bases between. The germline gives CDR1 LGHDT, CDR2 YNNKEL (reference sequence). The CDR3 runs 14 residues. CDR3 amino acids: CASSHRVDRPVLTF. The CDR3 DNA reads as TGTGCCAGCAGCCACCGGGTCGACCGTCCCGTCCTGACTTTC.

The chain carries TRBV7-3 and TRBJ2-2; D gene ambiguous. This CDR3 contains 13 residues. Trimming removed 6 bases at V and 3 bases at J, with 8 bases between. Per germline, CDR1 SGHTA and CDR2 FQGTGA. The CDR3 here is CASSSTDTGELFF. The CDR3 DNA is TGTGCCAGCAGTTCCACGGACACCGGGGAGCTGTTTTTT.

This clone showed up just once. This chain links TRBV6-5 with TRBJ1-5; TRBD1 matches at 12 bases. CDR3 length equals 15 residues. The V gene end was trimmed by 6 bases and the J gene end by 4 bases; junction bases not matched to a gene: 4. The germline V gene has CDR1 MNHEY and CDR2 SVGAGI. The CDR3 bases are TGTGCCAGCAGAAGGGACAGGGGGCGGAATCAGCCCCAGCATTTT. This gives the protein CASRRDRGRNQPQHF.

The rearrangement links TRBV18 to TRBJ1-1; D is possibly TRBD1 (6 bases). Germline lookup yields CDR1 KGHSH and CDR2 LQKENI. V was clipped by 3 bases and J by 2 bases, with 10 bases between them. The CDR3 consists of 14 residues. The CDR3 loop reads CASSPGGGNTEAFF. Written as DNA, the CDR3 is TGTGCCAGCTCACCGGGCGGGGGCAACACTGAAGCTTTCTTT.